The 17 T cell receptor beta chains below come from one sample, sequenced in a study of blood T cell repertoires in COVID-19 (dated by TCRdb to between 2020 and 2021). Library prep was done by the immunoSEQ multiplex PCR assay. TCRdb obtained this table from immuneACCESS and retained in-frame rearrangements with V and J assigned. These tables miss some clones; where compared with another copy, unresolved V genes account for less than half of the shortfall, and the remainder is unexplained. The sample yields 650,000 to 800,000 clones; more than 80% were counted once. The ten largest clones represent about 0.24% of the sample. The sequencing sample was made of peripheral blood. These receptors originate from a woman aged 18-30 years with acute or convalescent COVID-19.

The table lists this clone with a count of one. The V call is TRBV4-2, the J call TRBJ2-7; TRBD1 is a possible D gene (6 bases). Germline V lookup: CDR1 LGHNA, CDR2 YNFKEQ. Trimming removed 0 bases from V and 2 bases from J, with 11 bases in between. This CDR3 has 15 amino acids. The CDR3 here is CASSQDFNRAYEQYF. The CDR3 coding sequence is TGTGCCAGCAGCCAAGATTTTAACAGGGCCTACGAGCAGTACTTC.

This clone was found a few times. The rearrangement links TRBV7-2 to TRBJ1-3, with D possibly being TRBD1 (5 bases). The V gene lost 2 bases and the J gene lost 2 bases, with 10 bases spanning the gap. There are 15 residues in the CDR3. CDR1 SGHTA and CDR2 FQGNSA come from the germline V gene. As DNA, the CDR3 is TGTGCCAGCAGCTTACATGCAGGGACTGGAAACACCATATATTTT. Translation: CASSLHAGTGNTIYF.

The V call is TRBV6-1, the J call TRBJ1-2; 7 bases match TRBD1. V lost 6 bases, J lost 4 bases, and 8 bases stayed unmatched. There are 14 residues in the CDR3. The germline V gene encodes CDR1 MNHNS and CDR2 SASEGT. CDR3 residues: CASSQKTGLYGYTF. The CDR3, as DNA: TGTGCCAGCAGCCAAAAGACAGGGCTCTATGGCTACACCTTC.

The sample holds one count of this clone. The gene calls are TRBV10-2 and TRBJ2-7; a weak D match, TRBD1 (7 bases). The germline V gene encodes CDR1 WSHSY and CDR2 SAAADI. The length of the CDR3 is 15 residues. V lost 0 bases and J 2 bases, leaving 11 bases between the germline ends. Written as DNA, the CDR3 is TGCGCCAGCAGTGAGTCAGGGGGGACAGCCTACGAGCAGTACTTC. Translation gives CASSESGGTAYEQYF.

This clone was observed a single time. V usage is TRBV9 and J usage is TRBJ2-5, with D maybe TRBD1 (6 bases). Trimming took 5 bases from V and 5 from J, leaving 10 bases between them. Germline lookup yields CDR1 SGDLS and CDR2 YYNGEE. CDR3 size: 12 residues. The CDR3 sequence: CASRGADETQYF. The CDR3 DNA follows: TGTGCCAGCAGGGGGGCCGACGAGACCCAGTACTTC.

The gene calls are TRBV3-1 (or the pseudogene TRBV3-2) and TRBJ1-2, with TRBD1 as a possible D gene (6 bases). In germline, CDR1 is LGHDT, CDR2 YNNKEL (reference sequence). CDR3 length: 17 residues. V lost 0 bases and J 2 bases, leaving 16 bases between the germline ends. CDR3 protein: CASSQENVSGGNYGYTF. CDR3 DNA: TGTGCCAGCAGCCAAGAAAACGTCAGTGGGGGCAACTATGGCTACACCTTC.

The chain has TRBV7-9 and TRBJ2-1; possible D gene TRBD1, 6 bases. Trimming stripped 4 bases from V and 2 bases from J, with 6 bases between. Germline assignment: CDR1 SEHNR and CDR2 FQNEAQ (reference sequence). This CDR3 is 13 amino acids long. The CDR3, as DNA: TGTGCCAGCAGCTGGGACACCTACAATGAGCAGTTCTTC. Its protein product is CASSWDTYNEQFF.

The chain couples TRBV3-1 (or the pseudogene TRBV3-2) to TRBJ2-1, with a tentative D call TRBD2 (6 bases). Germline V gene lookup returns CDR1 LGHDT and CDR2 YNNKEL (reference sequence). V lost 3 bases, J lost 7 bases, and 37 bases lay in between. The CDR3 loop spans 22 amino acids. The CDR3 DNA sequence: TGTGCCAGCAGCCATAGGGGTTGGGGGGATCCTACCGGAGGGGAAAGTTTAAATGAGCAGTTCTTC. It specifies CASSHRGWGDPTGGESLNEQFF.

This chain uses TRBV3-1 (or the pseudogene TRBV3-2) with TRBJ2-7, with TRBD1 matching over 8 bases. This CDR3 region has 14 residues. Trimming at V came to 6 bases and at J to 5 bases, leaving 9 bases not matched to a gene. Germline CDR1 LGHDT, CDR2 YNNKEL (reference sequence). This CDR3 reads CASSLRDRRDEQYF. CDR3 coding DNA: TGTGCCAGCAGTTTAAGGGACAGGAGGGACGAGCAGTACTTC.

As DNA, the CDR3 is TGCGCCAGCAGCTTCGGACAGGGGACAGATACGCAGTATTTT. Its translation is CASSFGQGTDTQYF. The rearrangement links TRBV5-1 to TRBJ2-3, with 9 bases identical to TRBD1. The CDR3 sequence is 14 residues long. V lost 2 bases to trimming and J lost 3 bases; unmatched junction nucleotides: 1. Germline V gene lookup returns CDR1 SGHRS and CDR2 YFSETQ.

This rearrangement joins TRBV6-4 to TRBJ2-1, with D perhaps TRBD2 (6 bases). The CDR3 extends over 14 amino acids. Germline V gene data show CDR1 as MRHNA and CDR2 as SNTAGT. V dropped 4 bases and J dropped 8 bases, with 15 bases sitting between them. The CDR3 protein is CASSALEGGDEQFF. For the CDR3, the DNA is TGTGCCAGCAGTGCGCTGGAGGGTGGCGATGAGCAGTTCTTC.

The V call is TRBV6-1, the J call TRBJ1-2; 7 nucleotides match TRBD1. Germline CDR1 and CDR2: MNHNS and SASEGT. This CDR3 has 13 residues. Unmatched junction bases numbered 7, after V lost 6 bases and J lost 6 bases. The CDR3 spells CASSPGQLNGYTF. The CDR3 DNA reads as TGTGCCAGCAGCCCGGGACAGTTAAATGGCTACACCTTC.

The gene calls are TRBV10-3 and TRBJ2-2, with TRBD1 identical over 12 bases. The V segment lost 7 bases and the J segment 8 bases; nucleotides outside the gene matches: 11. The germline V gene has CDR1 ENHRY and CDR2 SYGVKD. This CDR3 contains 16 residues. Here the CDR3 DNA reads TGTGCCATCACCAATGGGGGACAGGGGGCGCCGGGGGAGCTGTTTTTT. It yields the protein CAITNGGQGAPGELFF.

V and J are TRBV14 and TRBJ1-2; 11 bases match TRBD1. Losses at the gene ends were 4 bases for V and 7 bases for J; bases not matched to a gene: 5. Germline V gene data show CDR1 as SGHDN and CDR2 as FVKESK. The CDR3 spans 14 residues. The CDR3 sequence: CASSLGQGAVGYTF. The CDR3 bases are TGTGCCAGCAGCCTTGGACAGGGGGCGGTTGGCTACACCTTC.

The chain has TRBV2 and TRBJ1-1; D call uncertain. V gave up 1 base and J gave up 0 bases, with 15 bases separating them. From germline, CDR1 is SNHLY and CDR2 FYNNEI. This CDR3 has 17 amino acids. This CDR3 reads CASSEGGPPFMNTEAFF. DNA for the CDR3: TGTGCCAGCAGTGAAGGCGGGCCGCCATTCATGAACACTGAAGCTTTCTTT.

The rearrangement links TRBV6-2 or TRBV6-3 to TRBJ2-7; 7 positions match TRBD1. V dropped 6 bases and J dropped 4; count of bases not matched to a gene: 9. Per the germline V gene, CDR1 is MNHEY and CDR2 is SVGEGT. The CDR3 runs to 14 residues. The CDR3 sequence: CASSGRGRSYEQYF. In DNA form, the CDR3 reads TGTGCCAGCAGCGGTAGGGGGCGCAGTTACGAGCAGTACTTC.

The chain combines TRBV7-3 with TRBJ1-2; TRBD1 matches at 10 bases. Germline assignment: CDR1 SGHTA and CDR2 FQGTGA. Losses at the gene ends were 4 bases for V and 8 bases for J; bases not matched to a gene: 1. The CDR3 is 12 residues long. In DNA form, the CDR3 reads TGTGCCAGCAGCTCGACAGGGGGCGGCTACACCTTC. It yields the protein CASSSTGGGYTF.